The TCR beta chain under discussion was sequenced for a study of T cell changes during pregnancy in multiple sclerosis. Trimming at V came to 6 bases and at J to 3 bases, leaving 5 bases not matched to a gene. The germline CDR1 and CDR2 sequences are MNHEY and SVGAGI. This CDR3 is built from 14 residues. Sequencing was performed with immunoSEQ multiplex PCR; in TCRdb, only in-frame clones are kept and a portion is missing. This sample has fewer than 50,000 clones, with approximately 87% found just once. This clonotype was sampled from a female donor in good health, enrolled as a control in a pregnancy study. This chain connects TRBV6-5 to TRBJ2-4, with TRBD2 matching 7 bases. The material was peripheral blood, obtained in the second trimester of pregnancy. The CDR3 sequence is CASRGTIDKNIQYF. The CDR3 bases are TGTGCCAGCAGGGGGACTATCGACAAAAACATTCAGTACTTC.